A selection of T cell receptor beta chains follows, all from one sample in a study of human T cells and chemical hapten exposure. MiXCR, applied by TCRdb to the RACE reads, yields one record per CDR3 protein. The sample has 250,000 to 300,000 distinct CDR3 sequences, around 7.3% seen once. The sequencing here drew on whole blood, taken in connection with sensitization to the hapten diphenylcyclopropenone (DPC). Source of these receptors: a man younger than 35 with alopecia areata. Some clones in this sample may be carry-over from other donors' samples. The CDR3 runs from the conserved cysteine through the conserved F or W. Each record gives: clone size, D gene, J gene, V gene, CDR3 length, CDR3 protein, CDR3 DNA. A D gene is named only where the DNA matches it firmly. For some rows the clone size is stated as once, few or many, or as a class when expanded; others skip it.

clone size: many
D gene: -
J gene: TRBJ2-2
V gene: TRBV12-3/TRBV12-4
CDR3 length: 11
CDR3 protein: CASSLPGELFF
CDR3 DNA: TGTGCCAGCAGTTTACCCGGGGAGCTGTTTTTT

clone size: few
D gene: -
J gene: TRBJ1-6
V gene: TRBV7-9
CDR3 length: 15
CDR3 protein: CASSSQGTYNSPLHF
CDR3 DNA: TGTGCCAGCAGCTCCCAGGGGACCTATAATTCACCCCTCCACTTT

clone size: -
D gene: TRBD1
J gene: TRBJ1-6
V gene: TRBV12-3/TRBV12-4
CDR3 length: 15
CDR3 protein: CASSLQGGSNSPLHF
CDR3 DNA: TGTGCCAGCAGTTTACAGGGGGGATCTAATTCACCCCTCCACTTT

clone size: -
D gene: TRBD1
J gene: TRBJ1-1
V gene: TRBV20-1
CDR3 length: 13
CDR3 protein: CSAFRDRGRGAFF
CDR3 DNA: TGCAGTGCTTTCAGGGACAGGGGGCGCGGGGCTTTCTTT

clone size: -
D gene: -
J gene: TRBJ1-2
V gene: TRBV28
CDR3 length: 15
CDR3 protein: CASSQFLRQHYGYTF
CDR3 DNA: TGTGCCAGCAGCCAATTCCTCAGGCAGCACTATGGCTACACCTTC

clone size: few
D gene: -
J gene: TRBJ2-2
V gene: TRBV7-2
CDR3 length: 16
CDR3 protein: CASSLAGAVGTGELFF
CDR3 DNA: TGTGCCAGCAGCTTAGCAGGGGCAGTAGGCACCGGGGAGCTGTTTTTT

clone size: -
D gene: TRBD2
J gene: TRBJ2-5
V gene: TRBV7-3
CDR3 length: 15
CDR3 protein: CASNRGGGYQETQYF
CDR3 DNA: TGTGCCAGCAACCGGGGGGGAGGATACCAAGAGACCCAGTACTTC

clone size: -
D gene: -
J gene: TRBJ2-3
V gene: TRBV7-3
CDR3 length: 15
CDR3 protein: CASSVTPSSTDTQYF
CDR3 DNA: TGTGCCAGCAGCGTCACGCCCTCTAGCACAGATACGCAGTATTTT

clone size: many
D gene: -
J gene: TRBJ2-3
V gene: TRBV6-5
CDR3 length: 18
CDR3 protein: CASSYLSPTAGHTDTQYF
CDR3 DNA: TGTGCCAGCAGTTATCTTTCCCCTACAGCCGGGCACACAGATACGCAGTATTTT

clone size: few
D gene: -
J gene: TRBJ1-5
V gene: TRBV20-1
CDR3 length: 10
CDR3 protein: CSAVDRIQHF
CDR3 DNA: TGCAGTGCTGTCGACAGGATCCAGCATTTT